This TCR beta chain is drawn from a study of shared T cell receptors in the human thymus. Germline CDR1 SNHLY, CDR2 FYNNEI. The CDR3 spans 14 residues. V lost 3 bases and J lost 5, with 13 bases in between. This table comes from immunoSEQ multiplex PCR, and its TCRdb copy is limited to in-frame clones, with some not included. Among 500,000 to 550,000 clones, around 78% were seen once, and the ten largest hold 0.013%. The data also belong to a second study, concerning human thymus T cells. That paper states: The sample donors, healthy Finnish infants, were having corrective surgery for congenital heart defects.

J is TRBJ1-2 and V is TRBV2; TRBD1 is a possible D gene (6 bases). The sequence came from a boy less than two years old with a congenital heart defect. Sequenced: thymocytes. CDR3 DNA sequence: TGTGCCAGCAGTGACCCCGACAGGAATTATGGCTACACCTTC. Residues: CASSDPDRNYGYTF. The full variable domain, rest sourced from reference TRBV2 and TRBJ1-2, is EPEVTQTPSHQVTQMGQEVILRCVPISNHLYFYWYRQILGQKVEFLVSFYNNEISEKSEIFDDQFSVERPDGSNFTLKIRSTKLEDSAMYFCASSDPDRNYGYTFGSGTRLTVV.